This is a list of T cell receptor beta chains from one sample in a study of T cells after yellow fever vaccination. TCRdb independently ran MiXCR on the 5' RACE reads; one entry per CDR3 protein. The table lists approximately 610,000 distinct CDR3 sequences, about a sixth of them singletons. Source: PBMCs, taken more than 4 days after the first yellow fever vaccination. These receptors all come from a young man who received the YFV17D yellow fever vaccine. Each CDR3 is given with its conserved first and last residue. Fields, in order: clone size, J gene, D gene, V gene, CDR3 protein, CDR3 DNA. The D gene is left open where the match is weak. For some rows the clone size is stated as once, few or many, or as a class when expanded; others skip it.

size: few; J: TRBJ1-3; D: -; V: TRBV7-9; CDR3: CASSFAGTGNTIYF; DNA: TGTGCCAGCAGCTTTGCGGGTACCGGAAACACCATATATTTT
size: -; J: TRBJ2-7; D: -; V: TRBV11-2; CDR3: CASSFYRGGDYEQYF; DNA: TGTGCCAGCAGCTTCTACCGTGGGGGCGACTACGAGCAGTACTTC
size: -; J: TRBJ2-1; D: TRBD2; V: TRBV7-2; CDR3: CASSWPGLAGGYNEQFF; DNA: TGTGCCAGCAGCTGGCCGGGACTAGCGGGGGGTTACAATGAGCAGTTCTTC
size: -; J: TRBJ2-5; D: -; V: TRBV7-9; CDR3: CASAVGETQYF; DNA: TGTGCCAGCGCGGTAGGGGAGACCCAGTACTTC
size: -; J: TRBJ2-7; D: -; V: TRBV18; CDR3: CASSPRDGGEQYF; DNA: TGTGCCAGCTCACCACGTGACGGGGGCGAGCAGTACTTC
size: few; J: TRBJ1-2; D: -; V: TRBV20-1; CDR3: CSASRFRTGDYGYTF; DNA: TGCAGTGCTAGTAGGTTCAGAACTGGGGACTATGGCTACACCTTC
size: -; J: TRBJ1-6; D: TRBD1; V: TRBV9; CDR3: CASSVAGQVDSPLHF; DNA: TGTGCCAGCAGCGTAGCGGGACAGGTGGATTCACCCCTCCACTTT
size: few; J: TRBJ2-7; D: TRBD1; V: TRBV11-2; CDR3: CASSLAGTASYEQYF; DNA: TGTGCCAGCAGCCTCGCCGGGACAGCATCCTACGAGCAGTACTTC
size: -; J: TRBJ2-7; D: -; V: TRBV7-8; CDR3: CASRPRTENYEQYF; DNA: TGTGCCAGCAGGCCACGGACAGAGAACTACGAGCAGTACTTC
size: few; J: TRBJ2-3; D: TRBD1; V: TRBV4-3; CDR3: CASSLGQYQWDTQYF; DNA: TGCGCCAGCAGCCTGGGACAGTACCAATGGGATACGCAGTATTTT
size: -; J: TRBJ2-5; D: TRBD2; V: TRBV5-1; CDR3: CASSLAEGLAGPQETQYF; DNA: TGCGCCAGCAGCTTGGCGGAAGGACTAGCGGGGCCTCAAGAGACCCAGTACTTC
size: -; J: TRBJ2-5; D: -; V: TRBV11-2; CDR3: CASSLRYTENQYF; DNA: TGTGCCAGCAGCTTACGCTATACAGAGAACCAGTACTTC